The sequence of this T cell receptor (beta chain) was determined in a study of blood T cell repertoires in COVID-19. At the level of the study: The samples span acute and convalescent COVID-19 from the United States, Italy and Spain. In each case, the material was cDNA or gDNA derived from T cells, B-cell-depleted T cells, or PBMCs.

Original processing methods: Researchers report that nucleated cell counts were estimated from reference gene primer amplification. Using immunoSEQ multiplex PCR, the repertoire was profiled, and TCRdb retains in-frame clones only, with some absent. V and J calls and clone size are as listed in that table; D and trimming were resolved from the DNA. Of 110,000 or so clones listed, about 85% are singletons. This clone showed up just once. The receptor was isolated from a man in his forties with acute or convalescent COVID-19. The sequencing sample was made of peripheral blood.

CDR3 coding DNA: TGTGCCAGCAGCTTGGGAGCAGGGCCTGGAAACACCATATATTTT. Translating it yields CASSLGAGPGNTIYF. The chain joins TRBV5-4 to TRBJ1-3; the D gene is possibly TRBD1 (5 bases). The V and J ends lost 0 bases and 2 bases respectively, with 9 bases between them. The CDR3 is 15 residues long. Germline values: CDR1 SGHNT, CDR2 YYREEE (reference sequence). The full variable domain, completed using reference TRBV5-4 and TRBJ1-3, is ETGVTQSPTHLIKTRGQQVTLRCSSQSGHNTVSWYQQALGQGPQFIFQYYREEENGRGNFPPRFSGLQFPNYSSELNVNALELDDSALYLCASSLGAGPGNTIYFGEGSWLTVV.